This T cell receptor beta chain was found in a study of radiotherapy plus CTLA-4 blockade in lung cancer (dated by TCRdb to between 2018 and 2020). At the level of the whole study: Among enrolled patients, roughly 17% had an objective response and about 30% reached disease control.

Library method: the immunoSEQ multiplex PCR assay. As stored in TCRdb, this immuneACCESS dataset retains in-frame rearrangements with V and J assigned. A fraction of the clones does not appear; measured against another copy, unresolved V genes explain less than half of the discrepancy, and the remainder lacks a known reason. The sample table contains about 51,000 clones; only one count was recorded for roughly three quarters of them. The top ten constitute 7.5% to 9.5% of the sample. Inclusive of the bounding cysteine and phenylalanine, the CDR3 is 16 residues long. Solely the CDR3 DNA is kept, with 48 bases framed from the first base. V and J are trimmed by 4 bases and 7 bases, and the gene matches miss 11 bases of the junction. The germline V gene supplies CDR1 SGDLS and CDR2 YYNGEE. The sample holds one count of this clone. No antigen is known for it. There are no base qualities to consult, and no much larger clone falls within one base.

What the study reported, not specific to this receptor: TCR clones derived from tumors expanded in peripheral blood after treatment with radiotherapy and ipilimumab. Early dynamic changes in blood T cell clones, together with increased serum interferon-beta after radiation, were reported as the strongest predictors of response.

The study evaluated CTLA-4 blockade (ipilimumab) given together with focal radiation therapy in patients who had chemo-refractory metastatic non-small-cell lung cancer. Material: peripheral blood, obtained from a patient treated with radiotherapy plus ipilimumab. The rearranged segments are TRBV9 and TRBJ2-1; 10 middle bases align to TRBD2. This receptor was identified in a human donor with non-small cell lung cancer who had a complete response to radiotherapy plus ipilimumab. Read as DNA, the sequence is TGTGCCAGCAGCTCCCGGACTAGCGGCGTGAGGAATGAGCAGTTCTTC. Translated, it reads CASSSRTSGVRNEQFF.